The 18 T cell receptor beta chains below all came from one sample that was sequenced in a study of regulatory T cells in long-lasting Graves disease. The time point is: persistent/refractory GD, antithyroid drugs over 5 years with positive TRAb. The TCR library was prepared using RNA isolated from PBMCs. CDR3-region Arm-PCR and iRepertoire HTBI primers produced the TCR beta libraries. A single record per CDR3 protein comes from TCRdb applying MiXCR to the multiplex PCR reads. The data show a few hundred thousand distinct CDR3 sequences, 20% to 25% seen once. This material consisted of peripheral blood mononuclear cells (PBMCs), taken when the disease was refractory, from a patient treated with antithyroid drugs. The receptors here all came from a female donor with Graves disease.

V gene TRBV24-1 combines with J gene TRBJ1-2; 8 nucleotides agree with TRBD1. Germline lookup yields CDR1 KGHDR and CDR2 SFDVKD. V lost 4 bases and J lost 8; bases outside the gene matches: 5. This CDR3 comprises 13 residues. The DNA of the CDR3 is TGTGCCACCAGTGACCCAGGGGGCGAAGGCTACACCTTC. Amino acids: CATSDPGGEGYTF.

This clonotype was counted ten times or more. V and J are TRBV29-1 and TRBJ2-7, with 10 bases identical to TRBD2. V lost 4 bases, J lost 5 bases, and 8 bases stayed unmatched. Germline loops: CDR1 SQVTM, CDR2 ANQGSEA. The CDR3 length is 14 residues. CDR3 region: CSVAPSGSLDEQYF. As DNA, the CDR3 is TGCAGCGTTGCCCCTAGCGGGAGTCTCGACGAGCAGTACTTC.

This clonotype turned up a few times. The rearrangement joins TRBV6-1 to TRBJ1-1; D is undetermined. The CDR3 length is 14 residues. The V gene's germline CDR1 is MNHNS and CDR2 SASEGT. V was cut by 6 bases and J by 1 base, with 12 bases left in between. The CDR3 region has the DNA TGTGCCAGCAGCCGTCCGCATGGGAACACTGAAGCTTTCTTT. This sequence encodes CASSRPHGNTEAFF.

Concerning this clonotype: A much larger clone lies one base from this, so it may be a read error. The chain carries TRBV7-6 and TRBJ1-5; no clear D gene. V gave up 8 bases and J gave up 2 bases, with 13 bases separating them. CDR3 size: 14 residues. The V gene's germline CDR1 is SGHVS and CDR2 FNYEAQ. This CDR3 reads CASGRSRGNQPQHF. CDR3 bases: TGTGCCAGCGGCCGGAGCCGGGGCAATCAGCCCCAGCATTTT.

Here the CDR3 reads CSVEEGTGQFF. The CDR3 nucleotides read TGCAGCGTTGAAGAAGGGACAGGGCAGTTCTTC. The J gene is TRBJ2-1, the V gene TRBV29-1, with 8 bases fitting TRBD1. V trimming: 0 bases; J trimming: 12 bases; junction bases outside the gene matches: 1. The CDR3 length is 11 residues. The germline V gene has CDR1 SQVTM and CDR2 ANQGSEA.

Of note for this clonotype: A read error is possible here, since a much larger clone lies one base away. The V and J genes are TRBV29-1 and TRBJ2-5, with TRBD1 identical over 7 bases. The V gene's germline CDR1 is SQVTM and CDR2 ANQGSEA. The CDR3 is made up of 14 amino acids. V lost 3 bases and J lost 0; bases outside the gene matches: 4. DNA of the CDR3: TGCAGCGTTGAGGCAGGACAGGACCAAGAGACCCAGTACTTC. This gives the protein CSVEAGQDQETQYF.

This sequence joins TRBV28 and TRBJ2-3; a weak D match, TRBD2 (6 bases). From germline, CDR1 is MDHEN and CDR2 SYDVKM. V was cut by 3 bases and J by 3 bases, with 10 bases left in between. The length of the CDR3 is 14 residues. Here the CDR3 DNA reads TGTGCCAGCAGTTTTGGAGGGGAGACAGATACGCAGTATTTT. Amino acid sequence: CASSFGGETDTQYF. Supplemented by reference TRBV28 and TRBJ2-3, the full variable domain reads DVKVTQSSRYLVKRTGEKVFLECVQDMDHENMFWYRQDPGLGLRLIYFSYDVKMKEKGDIPEGYSVSREKKERFSLILESASTNQTSMYLCASSFGGETDTQYFGPGTRLTVL.

This clonotype was recorded many times. This chain uses TRBV12-3 or TRBV12-4 with TRBJ2-7; 7 nucleotides agree with TRBD2. The CDR3 extends over 13 amino acids. V shed 2 bases and J 9 bases; nucleotides not matched to a gene: 7. The DNA for the CDR3 is TGTGCCAGCAGTTTAAGTATGCTAGCGGCGCAGTACTTC. This sequence encodes CASSLSMLAAQYF.

The genes are TRBV20-1 and TRBJ2-2, with D perhaps matching TRBD1 or TRBD2 (5 bases each). The V end was cut by 3 bases, the J end by 2 bases, with 10 bases between. The CDR3 runs to 14 residues. Per germline, CDR1 DFQATT and CDR2 SNEGSKA (reference sequence). DNA of the CDR3: TGCAGTGCTAGGTGGGACCGAAACACCGGGGAGCTGTTTTTT. Translated, it gives CSARWDRNTGELFF.

The genes are TRBV5-1 and TRBJ2-1; TRBD1 matches 9 bases. The CDR3 loop spans 14 amino acids. V gave up 5 bases and J gave up 3 bases; unmatched junction bases: 3. CDR1 and CDR2 from the germline V gene are SGHRS and YFSETQ. The CDR3, as DNA: TGCGCCAGCAGTTACAGGGGGCTCTACAATGAGCAGTTCTTC. It specifies CASSYRGLYNEQFF. Based on the CDR3 plus reference TRBV5-1 and TRBJ2-1, the full variable domain is KAGVTQTPRYLIKTRGQQVTLSCSPISGHRSVSWYQQTPGQGLQFLFEYFSETQRNKGNFPGRFSGRQFSNSRSEMNVSTLELGDSALYLCASSYRGLYNEQFFGPGTRLTVL.

In its sample, this clonotype was seen many times. This chain links TRBV11-2 with TRBJ1-1; D call uncertain. Germline values: CDR1 SGHAT, CDR2 FQNNGV. CDR3 length: 11 amino acids. V was cut by 4 bases and J by 4 bases, with 4 bases left in between. The CDR3 protein is CASSSVTEAFF. The CDR3 coding sequence is TGTGCCAGCAGCTCGGTCACTGAAGCTTTCTTT.

This clonotype was found many times. V gene TRBV3-1 combines with J gene TRBJ1-1; D not resolved. This CDR3 has 14 residues. The germline CDR1 and CDR2 sequences are LGHDT and YNNKEL (reference sequence). V lost 2 bases to trimming and J lost 1 base, with 8 bases between them. CDR3: CASSQRASNTEAFF. DNA for the CDR3: TGTGCCAGCAGCCAAAGGGCCTCGAACACTGAAGCTTTCTTT.

This clonotype has ten or more counts. The rearrangement links TRBV2 to TRBJ2-7; maybe TRBD2 (6 bases). The V and J ends lost 1 base and 4 bases respectively, with 11 bases between them. CDR3 size: 14 residues. Looked up from germline, CDR1 is SNHLY and CDR2 is FYNNEI. The CDR3 DNA follows: TGTGCCAGCAGTGAAGAGATAGCGGCTTACGAGCAGTACTTC. This codes for CASSEEIAAYEQYF.

The chain has TRBV30 and TRBJ1-1; D is undetermined. CDR3 size: 13 residues. The germline CDR1 and CDR2 sequences are GTSNPN and SVGIG (reference sequence). Deletions cut 4 bases from V and 2 bases from J, with 11 bases between. As DNA, the CDR3 is TGTGCCTGGAAGGAGAGGAAAAACACTGAAGCTTTCTTT. Its protein product is CAWKERKNTEAFF.

The table lists this clonotype with many counts. The rearrangement links TRBV20-1 to TRBJ2-7, with a possible D match to TRBD2 (7 bases). Germline V gene lookup returns CDR1 DFQATT and CDR2 SNEGSKA (reference sequence). V lost 5 bases to trimming and J lost 3 bases, with 17 bases between them. The CDR3 covers 14 residues. The CDR3 loop reads CSAREVQGVYEQYF. The CDR3 coding sequence is TGCAGTGCTCGGGAGGTACAGGGAGTCTACGAGCAGTACTTC.

This clonotype turned up a few times. One end of the junction is discordant with germline, which a read error may explain. The chain has TRBV11-2 and TRBJ2-7, with D tentatively TRBD2 (5 bases). This CDR3 has 15 amino acids. The germline V gene encodes CDR1 SGHAT and CDR2 FQNNGV. CDR3 coding DNA: TGCGCCAGCAGCCAAGAACCTAGCCCTACCTACGAGCAGTACTTC. This translates into CASSQEPSPTYEQYF.

In this sample, this clonotype turned up many times. The chain employs TRBV7-8 and TRBJ1-1; a weak D match, TRBD1 (6 bases). Trimming removed 1 base from V and 5 bases from J, with 11 bases in between. The CDR3 consists of 14 residues. Germline loops: CDR1 SGHVS, CDR2 FQNEAQ. This CDR3 reads CASSLDRVGTEAFF. CDR3 bases: TGTGCCAGCAGCTTAGACAGGGTAGGAACTGAAGCTTTCTTT.

The chain employs TRBV18 and TRBJ1-1; TRBD1 might be the D (5 bases). Deletions cut 3 bases from V and 4 bases from J, with 15 bases between. The CDR3 totals 15 residues. CDR1 and CDR2 from the germline V gene are KGHSH and LQKENI. The CDR3 loop reads CASSPPFRDGTEAFF. CDR3 nucleotide sequence: TGTGCCAGCTCACCTCCCTTCAGGGATGGCACTGAAGCTTTCTTT.